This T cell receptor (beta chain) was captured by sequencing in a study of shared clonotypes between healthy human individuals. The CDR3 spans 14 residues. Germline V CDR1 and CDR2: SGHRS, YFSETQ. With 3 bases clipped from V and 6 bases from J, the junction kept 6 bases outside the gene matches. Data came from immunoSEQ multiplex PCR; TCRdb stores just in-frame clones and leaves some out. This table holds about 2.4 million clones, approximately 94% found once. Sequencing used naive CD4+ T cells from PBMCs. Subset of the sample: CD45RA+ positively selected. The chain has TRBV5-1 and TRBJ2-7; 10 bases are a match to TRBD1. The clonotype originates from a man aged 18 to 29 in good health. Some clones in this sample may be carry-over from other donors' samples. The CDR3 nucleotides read TGCGCCAGCAGCTCGACAGGGGGCTTCCCCGAGCAGTACTTC. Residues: CASSSTGGFPEQYF. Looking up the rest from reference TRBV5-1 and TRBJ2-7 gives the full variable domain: KAGVTQTPRYLIKTRGQQVTLSCSPISGHRSVSWYQQTPGQGLQFLFEYFSETQRNKGNFPGRFSGRQFSNSRSEMNVSTLELGDSALYLCASSSTGGFPEQYFGPGTRLTVT.